The clone carrying this T cell receptor beta chain appeared a single time. This table comes from immunoSEQ multiplex PCR, and its TCRdb copy is limited to in-frame clones, with some not included. This table holds 660,000 or so clones, 90% to 97% found once. CDR1 is SGHRS, CDR2 YFSETQ, per germline. The CDR3 has 12 amino acids. V lost 5 bases and J lost 8; bases outside the gene matches: 3. This sample was included in a study of shared clonotypes between healthy human individuals. Positively selected for CCR7, the CD45RO-negative cells used as naive CD8 cells excluded terminally differentiated effector memory CD45RA+ cells.

This chain connects TRBV5-1 to TRBJ2-1; 8 bases are shared with TRBD2. The specimen sequenced was naive CD8+ T cells sorted from blood. This TCR derives from a woman aged 25 to 45 in good health. This CDR3 is CASRLLADEQFF. CDR3 bases: TGCGCCAGCAGACTACTAGCGGATGAGCAGTTCTTC.